The 17 T cell receptor beta chains listed next were all sequenced from one sample in a study of blood T cells in healthy people across ages. Alongside a J-beta primer mix, a sample-barcoded 5' primer served in a second PCR lasting roughly 6 to 11 cycles. TCRdb reprocessed the 5' RACE reads with MiXCR, giving one entry per CDR3 protein. The sample includes around 1,500,000 distinct CDR3 sequences, 40% to 50% of them seen just once. Sequenced: blood. The receptor source for this set is a woman younger than 35 in good health.

A few counts support this clonotype. V usage is TRBV20-1 and J usage is TRBJ2-7; tentative D call: TRBD2 (5 bases). Germline V gene sequence: CDR1 DFQATT, CDR2 SNEGSKA (reference sequence). This CDR3 spans 12 amino acids. Trimming removed 4 bases at V and 1 base at J, with 8 bases between. CDR3 loop: CSAMGSSYEQYF. CDR3 sequence (DNA): TGCAGTGCTATGGGGAGTTCCTACGAGCAGTACTTC.

This clonotype has just a few counts. The rearrangement uses TRBV6-1 and TRBJ2-7; 9 positions agree with TRBD2. The CDR3 is made up of 15 amino acids. Losses at the gene ends were 2 bases for V and 0 bases for J; bases not matched to a gene: 2. CDR1 MNHNS and CDR2 SASEGT come from the germline V gene. CDR3 residues: CASSESGRISYEQYF. In DNA form, the CDR3 reads TGTGCCAGCAGTGAAAGCGGGAGGATCTCCTACGAGCAGTACTTC.

This clonotype was detected a few times. The J gene is TRBJ1-2, the V gene TRBV6-5; D is uncertain. Trimming pared 2 bases from V and 5 bases from J, leaving 6 bases between. The CDR3 sequence is 12 residues long. The germline gives CDR1 MNHEY, CDR2 SVGAGI. CDR3: CASSYDLYGYTF. CDR3 nucleotides: TGTGCCAGCAGTTACGATCTGTATGGCTACACCTTC.

A few counts support this clonotype. V and J are TRBV6-6 and TRBJ1-5, with D unresolved. Germline V gene data show CDR1 as MNHNY and CDR2 as SVGAGI (reference sequence). This CDR3 contains 12 residues. V lost 5 bases and J 5 bases, leaving 7 bases between the germline ends. CDR3 sequence: CASSPVDQPQHF. The CDR3 coding sequence is TGTGCCAGCAGTCCGGTTGATCAGCCCCAGCATTTT.

The chain combines TRBV11-2 with TRBJ2-7; D tentatively reads TRBD1 or TRBD2 (5 bases each). The ends were cut back, 8 bases at V and 10 bases at J, with 18 bases in the middle. The CDR3 has 12 amino acids. CDR1 and CDR2 (germline): SGHAT, FQNNGV. The chain's CDR3 is CASGGIQTTQYF. For the CDR3, the DNA is TGTGCCAGCGGGGGTATCCAGACAACCCAGTACTTC.

This clonotype was counted only a few times. This may arise from a read error, as a much more abundant clone is one base away. The V gene is TRBV7-9, the J gene TRBJ1-5, with 10 bases identical to TRBD1. CDR3 length: 14 residues. Per the germline V gene, CDR1 is SEHNR and CDR2 is FQNEAQ (reference sequence). J was trimmed by 6 bases and V by 5 bases; bases with no gene match: 4. DNA for the CDR3: TGTGCCAGCAGCCCGGGACAGGGGAGTCAGCCCCAGCATTTT. Residues: CASSPGQGSQPQHF.

The chain recombines TRBV4-2 with TRBJ2-7; D is unresolved. Trimming removed 3 bases from V and 0 bases from J, with 12 bases in between. Germline values: CDR1 LGHNA, CDR2 YNFKEQ. The CDR3 spans 15 residues. The CDR3 here is CASSQVATSSYEQYF. The CDR3 DNA reads TGTGCCAGCAGCCAGGTAGCTACGAGCTCCTACGAGCAGTACTTC.

This clonotype was counted at least ten times. This chain links TRBV29-1 with TRBJ2-7; 8 nucleotides line up with TRBD2. The CDR3 extends over 14 amino acids. Looked up from germline, CDR1 is SQVTM and CDR2 is ANQGSEA. Trimming at V came to 6 bases and at J to 0 bases, leaving 7 bases not matched to a gene. CDR3 in DNA: TGCAGCGTGCGTAGCGGGGTTAGCTCCTACGAGCAGTACTTC. Protein: CSVRSGVSSYEQYF.

The chain links TRBV29-1 to TRBJ2-7; D ambiguous. V was clipped by 4 bases and J by 3 bases, with 10 bases between them. The CDR3 has 12 amino acids. In germline, CDR1 is SQVTM, CDR2 ANQGSEA. As DNA, the CDR3 is TGCAGCGTTGCTATATCCTTCTACGAGCAGTACTTC. This encodes CSVAISFYEQYF.

The V and J genes are TRBV27 and TRBJ1-1; 9 bases are shared with TRBD1. CDR1 is MNHEY and CDR2 is SMNVEV in the germline V gene (reference sequence). Unmatched junction bases numbered 6, after V lost 6 bases and J lost 4 bases. This CDR3 region has 14 residues. The CDR3 DNA is TGTGCCAGCAGACCCCGACAGGGGGTCACTGAAGCTTTCTTT. It yields the protein CASRPRQGVTEAFF.

The chain couples TRBV3-1 to TRBJ2-6; a possible D gene is TRBD1 (6 bases). CDR3 length equals 18 residues. V gave up 0 bases and J gave up 4 bases, with 16 bases separating them. CDR1 and CDR2 (germline): LGHDT, YNNKEL (reference sequence). Here the CDR3 reads CASSQDILGARGANVLTF. Written as DNA, the CDR3 is TGTGCCAGCAGCCAAGATATTCTGGGGGCGCGGGGGGCCAACGTCCTGACTTTC.

The chain employs TRBV30 and TRBJ2-1, with 10 bases fitting TRBD2. This CDR3 spans 12 amino acids. Per the germline V gene, CDR1 is GTSNPN and CDR2 is SVGIG (reference sequence). V was pared by 4 bases and J by 7 bases, with 1 base of the junction left unmatched. For the CDR3, the DNA is TGTGCCTGGAATAGCGGGGGGAATGAGCAGTTCTTC. Its translation is CAWNSGGNEQFF.

This clonotype was observed a few times. The gene calls are TRBV4-1 and TRBJ1-1, with TRBD1 matching 8 bases. In germline, CDR1 is MGHRA, CDR2 YSYEKL. This CDR3 spans 14 amino acids. Trimming cost V 2 bases and J 4 bases; bases outside gene matches: 3. The CDR3 nucleotides are TGCGCCAGCAGCCAACCCGGGACAGGCACTGAAGCTTTCTTT. Amino acid sequence: CASSQPGTGTEAFF.

This clonotype was detected a few times. The J gene is TRBJ1-5, the V gene TRBV4-1; D ambiguous. V was clipped by 0 bases and J by 6 bases, with 12 bases between them. The CDR3 is 15 amino acids. CDR1 and CDR2 from the germline V gene are MGHRA and YSYEKL. The CDR3, as DNA: TGCGCCAGCAGCCAAGATCGGGCAGGTGGTCAGCCCCAGCATTTT. Translating it yields CASSQDRAGGQPQHF.

This clonotype has just a few counts. V gene TRBV4-2 combines with J gene TRBJ2-6, with D perhaps TRBD2 (6 bases). From germline, CDR1 is LGHNA and CDR2 YNFKEQ. V lost 0 bases to trimming and J lost 2 bases, with 14 bases between them. CDR3 size: 18 residues. The CDR3 region has the DNA TGTGCCAGCAGCCAAGAAGGAGGGCCGACCACTGGGGCCAACGTCCTGACTTTC. It specifies CASSQEGGPTTGANVLTF.

As DNA, the CDR3 is TGTGCCAGCAGCTTAGATGCGTCGGGGGTTTCCTACGAGCAGTACTTC. Encoded protein: CASSLDASGVSYEQYF. The chain carries TRBV7-9 and TRBJ2-7; possible D gene TRBD2, 6 bases. The CDR3 length is 16 residues. Germline assignment: CDR1 SEHNR and CDR2 FQNEAQ (reference sequence). The V end lost 1 base, the J end lost 1 base, and 14 bases lay between the germline ends.

This clonotype was observed a handful of times. The rearrangement links TRBV28 to TRBJ2-7; 9 bases map to TRBD1. Germline trimming cut 6 bases from V and 1 base from J; bases unmatched to any gene: 19. Germline CDR1 and CDR2: MDHEN and SYDVKM. This CDR3 spans 19 amino acids. The CDR3 bases are TGTGCCAGCAGAGCCTGGGGGACAGGGTTTGAACCAGATTCCTACGAGCAGTACTTC. It is translated as CASRAWGTGFEPDSYEQYF.